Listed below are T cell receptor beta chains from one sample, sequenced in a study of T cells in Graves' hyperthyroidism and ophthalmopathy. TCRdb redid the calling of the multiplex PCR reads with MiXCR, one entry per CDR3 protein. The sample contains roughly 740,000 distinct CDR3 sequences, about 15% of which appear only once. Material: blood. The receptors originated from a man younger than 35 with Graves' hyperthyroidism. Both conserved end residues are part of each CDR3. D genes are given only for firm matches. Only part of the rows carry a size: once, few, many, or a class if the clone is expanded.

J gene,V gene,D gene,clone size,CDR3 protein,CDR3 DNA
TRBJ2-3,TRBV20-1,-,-,CSAGGSTDTQYF,TGCAGTGCTGGGGGTAGCACAGATACGCAGTATTTT
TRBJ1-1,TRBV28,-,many,CASSLPPQKMNTEAFF,TGTGCCAGCAGTTTGCCCCCACAGAAAATGAACACTGAAGCTTTCTTT
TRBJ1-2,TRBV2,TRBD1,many,CANQELDRGANGYTF,TGTGCCAACCAGGAACTCGACAGGGGGGCAAATGGCTACACCTTC
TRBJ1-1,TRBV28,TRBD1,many,CASSSHRGQKAEAFF,TGTGCCAGCAGTTCGCACAGGGGGCAGAAAGCTGAAGCTTTCTTT
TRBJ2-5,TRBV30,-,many,CAWSNRGGETQYF,TGTGCCTGGAGTAATCGGGGTGGGGAGACCCAGTACTTC
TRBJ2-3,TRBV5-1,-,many,CASSFSGSDTQYF,TGTGCCAGCAGTTTTAGCGGCTCGGATACGCAGTATTTT
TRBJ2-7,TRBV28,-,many,CASSTSSYEQYF,TGTGCCAGCAGCACCAGCTCCTACGAGCAGTACTTC
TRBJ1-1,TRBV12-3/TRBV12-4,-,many,CASSLNGRNTEAFF,TGTGCCAGCAGTTTAAACGGGCGGAACACTGAAGCTTTCTTT
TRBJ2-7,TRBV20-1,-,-,CSSTRDRTYEQYF,TGCAGTTCCACCCGGGACCGAACCTACGAGCAGTACTTC
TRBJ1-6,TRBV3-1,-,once,CASSKTVRNFDNSPLHF,TGTGCCAGCAGCAAGACCGTCCGGAATTTCGATAATTCACCCCTCCACTTT
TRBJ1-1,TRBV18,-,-,CASSPPGIRATEAFF,TGTGCCAGCTCACCACCCGGGATCCGGGCCACTGAAGCTTTCTTT